The entry below describes one T cell receptor (beta chain). Its target is unknown. This specimen comes from a study of breast tumors, draining lymph nodes, adjacent tissues. Overall study results and limits: Tumor repertoires ranked between lymph nodes and nontumor tissue in diversity, with V and J gene preferences. Tumor and nontumor repertoires were significantly more similar in luminal-like than in basal-like breast cancer.

The lymph nodes were axillary draining lymph nodes from breast cancer patients. V lost 4 bases, J lost 13 bases, and 14 bases lay in between. CDR1 is LNHNV and CDR2 is YYDKDF in the germline V gene (reference sequence). The CDR3 runs to 12 residues. TCRdb re-called the multiplex PCR reads with MiXCR, one entry per CDR3 protein. Of some 150,000 distinct CDR3 sequences in the sample, roughly 35% were seen once. Material: axillary lymph node tissue. The chain carries TRBV15 and TRBJ1-5, with D tentatively TRBD1 (6 bases). The receptor was derived from a female donor with breast cancer. Some clones in this sample may be carry-over from other donors' samples. CDR3 residues: CATSTHGDTQHF. The CDR3 coding sequence is TGTGCCACCAGCACTCACGGGGACACTCAGCATTTT.